This T cell receptor beta chain was captured by sequencing in a study of T-cell memory formation after mild COVID-19. Study-level results: Clones shrinking between day 15 and 85 showed a balanced CD4/CD8 split, and those that grew later tilted toward CD4+. In second-wave clones peaking day 37, SARS-CoV-2 specificity remained unconfirmed. Some clones that responded were present in memory (sampled pre-infection), which suggests cross-reactive memory joined.

TCRdb reprocessed the 5' RACE reads via MiXCR and lists one record per CDR3 protein. There are around 340,000 distinct CDR3 sequences in the sample; roughly 13% occur only once, and about 24% lies in the top ten. Details on this clonotype: Its target is unknown.

Germline lookup yields CDR1 DFQATT and CDR2 SNEGSKA (reference sequence). V was shortened by 6 bases and J by 6 bases, with 18 bases between the two germline ends. The CDR3 contains 14 residues. The sequenced sample was PBMCs or a T cell subset sorted from them (not recorded which). This chain uses TRBV20-1 with TRBJ1-5, with a tentative D call TRBD1 (6 bases). This TCR came from a man between 18 and 35 years old who had mild COVID-19 (a few samples of this study predate the infection). Cell type and time point are not known. The CDR3 sequence is CSAALSPGAQPQHF. The CDR3 bases are TGCAGTGCCGCACTGAGTCCAGGGGCTCAGCCCCAGCATTTT.